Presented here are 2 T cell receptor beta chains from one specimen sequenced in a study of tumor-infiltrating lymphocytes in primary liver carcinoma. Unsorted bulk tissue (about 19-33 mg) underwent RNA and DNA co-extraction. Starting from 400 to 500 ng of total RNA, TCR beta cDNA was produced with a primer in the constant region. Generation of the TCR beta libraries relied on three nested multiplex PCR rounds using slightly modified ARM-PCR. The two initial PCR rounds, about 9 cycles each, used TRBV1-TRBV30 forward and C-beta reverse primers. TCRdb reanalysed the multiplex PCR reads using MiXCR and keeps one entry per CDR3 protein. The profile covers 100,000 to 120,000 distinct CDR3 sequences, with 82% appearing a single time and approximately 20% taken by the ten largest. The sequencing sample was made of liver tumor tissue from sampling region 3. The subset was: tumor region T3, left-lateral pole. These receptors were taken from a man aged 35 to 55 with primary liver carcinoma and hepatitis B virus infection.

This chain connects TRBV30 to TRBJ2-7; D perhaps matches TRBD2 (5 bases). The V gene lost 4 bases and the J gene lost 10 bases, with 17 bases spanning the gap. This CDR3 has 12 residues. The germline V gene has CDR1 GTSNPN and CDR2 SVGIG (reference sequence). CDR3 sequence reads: CAWTRTGWEQYF. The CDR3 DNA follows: TGTGCCTGGACCCGGACGGGATGGGAACAGTACTTC.

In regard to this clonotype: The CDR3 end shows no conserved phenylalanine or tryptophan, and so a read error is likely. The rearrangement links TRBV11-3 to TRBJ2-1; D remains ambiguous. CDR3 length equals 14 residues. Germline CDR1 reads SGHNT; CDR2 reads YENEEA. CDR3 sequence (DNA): TGTGCCAGAAGCTTAGGCGTCTCTAACAATGAGCAGTTCTTA. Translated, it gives CARSLGVSNNEQFL.